One and the same sample provided the 7 T cell receptor beta chains below, sequenced in a study of T cell responses to AZD1222 COVID-19 vaccine. Profiling relied on immunoSEQ multiplex PCR, and the TCRdb table lists in-frame clones only, not all of them. This table has about 120,000 clones, approximately 86% appearing once. The source material was peripheral blood, sampled 28 days after the second AZD1222 dose. Every receptor here comes from an adult who received the AZD1222 COVID-19 vaccine.

V usage is TRBV5-1 and J usage is TRBJ2-2, with D possibly being TRBD2 (6 bases). V lost 3 bases and J 5 bases, leaving 20 bases between the germline ends. This CDR3 has 17 amino acids. Germline V CDR1 and CDR2: SGHRS, YFSETQ. The CDR3, as DNA: TGCGCCAGCAGCTCTACTCCCGGGAGTATATCGACCGGGGAGCTGTTTTTT. Amino acid sequence: CASSSTPGSISTGELFF.

The J gene is TRBJ2-3, the V gene TRBV29-1; TRBD1 agrees at 8 bases. Losses at the gene ends were 3 bases for V and 3 bases for J; bases not matched to a gene: 5. This CDR3 spans 14 amino acids. Germline-derived CDR1 and CDR2 are SQVTM and ANQGSEA. The CDR3 sequence is CSVDDRGFTDTQYF. CDR3 sequence (DNA): TGCAGCGTTGATGACAGGGGATTTACAGATACGCAGTATTTT.

This chain connects TRBV7-9 to TRBJ2-7; D call uncertain. The CDR3 length is 14 residues. V lost 1 base, J lost 3 bases, and 10 bases lay in between. CDR1 SEHNR and CDR2 FQNEAQ come from the germline V gene (reference sequence). This chain's CDR3 is CASSLDLSFYEQYF. CDR3 DNA: TGTGCCAGCAGCTTAGACCTTTCGTTCTACGAGCAGTACTTC.

J is TRBJ1-3 and V is TRBV5-5; D is unresolved. Germline V lookup: CDR1 SGHKS, CDR2 YYEKEE (reference sequence). V gave up 2 bases and J gave up 0 bases, with 9 bases separating them. The CDR3 extends over 15 amino acids. CDR3 protein: CASSFEVNSGNTIYF. The CDR3 DNA is TGTGCCAGCAGCTTTGAAGTCAACTCTGGAAACACCATATATTTT.

This sequence joins TRBV5-5 and TRBJ2-1; a weak D match, TRBD1 (6 bases). Germline CDR1 SGHKS, CDR2 YYEKEE (reference sequence). V was cut by 4 bases and J by 4 bases, with 15 bases left in between. This CDR3 comprises 15 residues. The CDR3 nucleotides read TGTGCCAGCAGCACGACCTCCGGACAGTACAATGAGCAGTTCTTC. The encoded protein is CASSTTSGQYNEQFF.

The V call is TRBV30, the J call TRBJ1-2, with 8 nucleotides matching TRBD1. CDR1 is GTSNPN and CDR2 is SVGIG in the germline V gene (reference sequence). The V gene end was trimmed by 3 bases and the J gene end by 4 bases; junction bases not matched to a gene: 7. The CDR3 has 14 residues. CDR3 in amino acids: CAWRAQGAGYGYTF. CDR3 DNA: TGTGCCTGGAGAGCGCAGGGGGCGGGCTATGGCTACACCTTC.

The genes are TRBV29-1 and TRBJ1-2, with D unclear. The CDR3 runs 12 residues. Germline loops: CDR1 SQVTM, CDR2 ANQGSEA. With 3 bases removed from V and 5 bases from J, the gap between germline ends came to 10 bases. The CDR3: CSVERQTYGYTF. In nucleotides, the CDR3 is TGCAGCGTTGAGCGGCAGACGTATGGCTACACCTTC. Variable domain in full (rest from reference TRBV29-1 and TRBJ1-2): SAVISQKPSRDICQRGTSLTIQCQVDSQVTMMFWYRQQPGQSLTLIATANQGSEATYESGFVIDKFPISRPNLTFSTLTVSNMSPEDSSIYLCSVERQTYGYTFGSGTRLTVV.